A single sample is the source of the 22 T cell receptor beta chains below, sequenced in a study of regulatory T cells in long-lasting Graves disease. Indicated time point: newly diagnosed GD, antithyroid drugs for less than 3 months. Scientists built the TCR library using RNA that was extracted from PBMCs. Sequencing libraries for TCR beta were prepared with iRepertoire HTBI primers and Arm-PCR of CDR3 regions. TCRdb fed the multiplex PCR reads into MiXCR, producing one record per CDR3 protein. The data show 360,000 or so distinct CDR3 sequences, with about 10% seen just once and approximately 17% held by the top ten. These sequences were also reported in another study, on T cells in Graves' hyperthyroidism and ophthalmopathy.

Sequenced here: peripheral blood mononuclear cells (PBMCs), sampled at new diagnosis, from a patient treated with antithyroid drugs. Every receptor here comes from a woman aged 18-30 years with Graves disease.

Concerning this clonotype: This sequence may be a read error, since a much larger clone differs from it by one base. V is TRBV7-6 and J is TRBJ1-4, with 8 bases matching TRBD1. The germline V gene has CDR1 SGHVS and CDR2 FNYEAQ. CDR3 length: 15 amino acids. CDR3 DNA: TGTGCCAGCAGCCAAGGACAGGGCGGGGATGAAGAACTGTTTTTT. This sequence encodes CASSQGQGGDEELFF. The complete variable domain, with remaining parts taken from reference TRBV7-6 and TRBJ1-4, reads GAGVSQSPRYKVTKRGQDVALRCDPISGHVSLYWYRQALGQGPEFLTYFNYEAQQDKSGLPNDRFSAERPEGSISTLTIQRTEQRDSAMYRCASSQGQGGDEELFFGSGTQLSVL.

This rearrangement joins TRBV15 to TRBJ2-4, with D perhaps TRBD2 (6 bases). The V gene lost 2 bases and the J gene lost 1 base, with 18 bases spanning the gap. Germline V gene data show CDR1 as LNHNV and CDR2 as YYDKDF (reference sequence). There are 18 residues in the CDR3. The CDR3 DNA sequence: TGTGCCACCAGCAGACGAGGAGGGGTAGGAGCGGCCAAAAACATTCAGTACTTC. It yields the protein CATSRRGGVGAAKNIQYF.

The gene calls are TRBV19 and TRBJ2-1, with unresolved D. The end of the DNA is better explained by TRBJ2-5, so the J call may be wrong. The CDR3 runs 13 residues. Germline V lookup: CDR1 LNHDA, CDR2 SQIVND (reference sequence). The CDR3 DNA is TGTGCCAGTAGAAGTCAACCTCAAGAGACCCAGTACTTC. This encodes CASRSQPQETQYF.

The V and J genes are TRBV11-2 and TRBJ1-2; no definite D call. V was shortened by 4 bases and J by 0 bases, with 12 bases between the two germline ends. The germline CDR1 and CDR2 sequences are SGHAT and FQNNGV. There are 15 residues in the CDR3. CDR3 loop: CASSSYHATNYGYTF. The CDR3 bases are TGTGCCAGCAGCTCCTACCACGCAACTAACTATGGCTACACCTTC.

The rearrangement links TRBV19 to TRBJ2-3, with unresolved D. Per germline, CDR1 LNHDA and CDR2 SQIVND (reference sequence). The CDR3 covers 13 residues. V dropped 11 bases and J dropped 0 bases, with 12 bases sitting between them. CDR3 sequence: CAPGLQSTDTQYF. CDR3 in DNA: TGTGCCCCCGGCCTCCAAAGCACAGATACGCAGTATTTT.

This rearrangement joins TRBV11-2 to TRBJ1-2, with a possible D match to TRBD1 (6 bases). The length of the CDR3 is 13 residues. Between the trimmed V and J ends, which lost 3 bases and 6 bases, there was a span of 11 bases. The V gene's germline CDR1 is SGHAT and CDR2 FQNNGV. The CDR3 reads CASSFWGGNGYTF. The CDR3 nucleotides read TGTGCCAGCAGCTTCTGGGGGGGCAATGGCTACACCTTC.

This clonotype was observed at least ten times. The chain carries TRBV29-1 and TRBJ2-5; TRBD2 aligns across 9 bases. Trimming cost V 6 bases and J 5 bases; bases outside gene matches: 16. CDR3 length: 16 residues. Germline loops: CDR1 SQVTM, CDR2 ANQGSEA. The CDR3 protein is CSVVLAGGRAWETQYF. The DNA of the CDR3 is TGCAGCGTCGTGTTAGCTGGCGGGAGGGCGTGGGAGACCCAGTACTTC.

This clonotype has a count of ten or more. V usage is TRBV11-2 and J usage is TRBJ2-3, with 8 positions matching TRBD2. From germline, CDR1 is SGHAT and CDR2 FQNNGV. There are 15 residues in the CDR3. Losses at the gene ends were 5 bases for V and 4 bases for J; bases not matched to a gene: 8. CDR3 sequence reads: CASSPSGGRADTQYF. The CDR3 nucleotides are TGTGCCAGCAGCCCAAGCGGGGGTCGAGCAGATACGCAGTATTTT.

The chain carries TRBV10-3 and TRBJ2-3; D gene unclear. CDR3 size: 13 residues. V was cut by 11 bases and J by 0 bases, with 12 bases left in between. CDR1 and CDR2 (germline): ENHRY, SYGVKD. CDR3 in DNA: TGTGCCTCTAACCAACCAAGCACAGATACGCAGTATTTT. Amino acid sequence: CASNQPSTDTQYF.

There are many counts of this clonotype. The chain carries TRBV19 and TRBJ2-7; D might be TRBD2 (6 bases). V was shortened by 7 bases and J by 5 bases, with 18 bases between the two germline ends. The germline V gene encodes CDR1 LNHDA and CDR2 SQIVND (reference sequence). This CDR3 region has 14 residues. The CDR3 region is CASTRRDGIDEQYF. In nucleotides, the CDR3 is TGTGCCAGTACTCGGAGGGACGGCATCGACGAGCAGTACTTC. Full variable domain (outside the CDR3, taken from reference TRBV19 and TRBJ2-7): DGGITQSPKYLFRKEGQNVTLSCEQNLNHDAMYWYRQDPGQGLRLIYYSQIVNDFQKGDIAEGYSVSREKKESFPLTVTSAQKNPTAFYLCASTRRDGIDEQYFGPGTRLTVT.

This clonotype was detected ten times or more. This chain connects TRBV4-1 to TRBJ2-2; D is ambiguous. Trimming shortened V by 2 bases and J by 7 bases, and 14 bases separated the two germline ends. The CDR3 runs to 15 residues. The germline CDR1 and CDR2 sequences are MGHRA and YSYEKL. CDR3 in amino acids: CASSQPDTWGGELFF. DNA for the CDR3: TGCGCCAGCAGCCAACCTGACACTTGGGGCGGGGAGCTGTTTTTT.

The sample holds many counts of this clonotype. V usage is TRBV18 and J usage is TRBJ2-5, with TRBD2 identical over 7 bases. V trimming: 4 bases; J trimming: 4 bases; junction bases outside the gene matches: 3. Germline-derived CDR1 and CDR2 are KGHSH and LQKENI. The CDR3 contains 13 residues. The CDR3, as DNA: TGTGCCAGCTCACGAGGCGGGGGAGAGACCCAGTACTTC. It codes for CASSRGGGETQYF.

This clonotype was seen repeatedly, ten times or more. J is TRBJ1-5 and V is TRBV5-5; D might be TRBD1 (6 bases). The CDR3 extends over 16 amino acids. V lost 0 bases, J lost 0 bases, and 10 bases lay in between. CDR1 and CDR2 (germline): SGHKS, YYEKEE (reference sequence). CDR3 bases: TGTGCCAGCAGCTTGGAGACAGGTCATAGCAATCAGCCCCAGCATTTT. Its translation: CASSLETGHSNQPQHF.

This clonotype was seen many times. The rearrangement joins TRBV2 to TRBJ2-3; unclear D gene. V was cut by 6 bases and J by 2 bases, with 6 bases left in between. The CDR3 runs to 12 residues. In germline, CDR1 is SNHLY, CDR2 FYNNEI. CDR3 sequence: CASRDNTDTQYF. CDR3 bases: TGTGCCAGCAGGGATAACACAGATACGCAGTATTTT.

This clonotype was observed at least ten times. The V gene is TRBV20-1, the J gene TRBJ1-2; tentatively, D is TRBD1 (6 bases). Deletions cut 0 bases from V and 1 base from J, with 12 bases between. Germline CDR1 DFQATT, CDR2 SNEGSKA (reference sequence). The CDR3 spans 15 residues. The CDR3 sequence: CSARDPGALNYGYTF. In nucleotides, the CDR3 is TGCAGTGCTAGAGATCCAGGGGCCCTTAACTATGGCTACACCTTC.

Of note for this clonotype: This likely stems from a read error, as it lies one base from a far larger clone. It is likely a read error, because the conserved phenylalanine at the end of the CDR3 is missing. J is TRBJ1-5 and V is TRBV7-8; D unclear. The germline V gene has CDR1 SGHVS and CDR2 FQNEAQ. Trimming left V 6 bases short and J 4 bases short, with 10 bases between. This CDR3 is 13 amino acids long. The CDR3 DNA sequence: TGTGCCAGCAGTTCGGTGGGGAATCAGCCCCAGCATTCT. Translating it yields CASSSVGNQPQHS.

There are many counts of this clonotype. The chain employs TRBV5-6 and TRBJ2-7; 7 bases are a match to TRBD1. The germline gives CDR1 SGHDT, CDR2 YYEEEE. The CDR3 runs 15 residues. The junction had 12 bases not matched to a gene; V was cut back by 3 bases and J by 6 bases. The CDR3 spells CASSSQYRDRFEQYF. The CDR3 bases are TGTGCCAGCAGCTCCCAGTATCGGGACAGATTCGAGCAGTACTTC.

This clonotype was picked up many times. This sequence joins TRBV7-3 and TRBJ2-3; D gene unclear. The CDR3 spans 13 residues. V was clipped by 2 bases and J by 5 bases, with 8 bases between them. Germline loops: CDR1 SGHTA, CDR2 FQGTGA. The CDR3 DNA reads as TGTGCCAGCAGCTTATCCAGCGTAGATACGCAGTATTTT. Protein sequence: CASSLSSVDTQYF. The full variable domain, with the rest looked up from reference TRBV7-3 and TRBJ2-3, is GAGVSQTPSNKVTEKGKYVELRCDPISGHTALYWYRQSLGQGPEFLIYFQGTGAADDSGLPNDRFFAVRPEGSVSTLKIQRTERGDSAVYLCASSLSSVDTQYFGPGTRLTVL.

This clonotype was recorded at least ten times. The rearrangement links TRBV19 to TRBJ1-5; TRBD1 matches at 7 bases. CDR3 size: 13 residues. From germline, CDR1 is LNHDA and CDR2 SQIVND (reference sequence). Trimming removed 9 bases from V and 4 bases from J; junction bases left unmatched: 6. CDR3 residues: CASTDRVNQPQHF. CDR3 sequence (DNA): TGTGCCAGCACCGACAGGGTAAATCAGCCCCAGCATTTT.

This clonotype has a handful of counts. This chain joins TRBV7-2 and TRBJ1-1; D is unclear. The ends were cut back, 5 bases at V and 0 bases at J, with 7 bases in the middle. Looked up from germline, CDR1 is SGHTA and CDR2 is FQGNSA. There are 13 residues in the CDR3. The CDR3 DNA follows: TGTGCCAGCAGCGTCGCTATGAACACTGAAGCTTTCTTT. Translating gives CASSVAMNTEAFF.

As regards this clonotype: It may be a read error: a sequence one base away is much more abundant. J is TRBJ2-3 and V is TRBV7-9; 10 bases are shared with TRBD2. The J call may not be correct, given that the DNA end is closer to TRBJ2-1. Germline-derived CDR1 and CDR2 are SEHNR and FQNEAQ (reference sequence). The CDR3 consists of 16 residues. CDR3 protein: CASSLVGSGRQNGQFF. In nucleotides, the CDR3 is TGTGCCAGCAGCTTAGTGGGTAGCGGGAGGCAGAATGGGCAGTTCTTC.

This clonotype was counted ten times or more. V gene TRBV11-1 combines with J gene TRBJ2-1, with TRBD2 matching 11 bases. CDR3 length: 17 residues. Unmatched junction bases numbered 7, after V lost 5 bases and J lost 1 base. Germline V gene data show CDR1 as SGHAT and CDR2 as FQDESV (reference sequence). The CDR3 here is CASSQALAGGSYNEQFF. CDR3 DNA sequence: TGTGCCAGCAGCCAGGCCCTAGCGGGGGGTTCCTACAATGAGCAGTTCTTC.